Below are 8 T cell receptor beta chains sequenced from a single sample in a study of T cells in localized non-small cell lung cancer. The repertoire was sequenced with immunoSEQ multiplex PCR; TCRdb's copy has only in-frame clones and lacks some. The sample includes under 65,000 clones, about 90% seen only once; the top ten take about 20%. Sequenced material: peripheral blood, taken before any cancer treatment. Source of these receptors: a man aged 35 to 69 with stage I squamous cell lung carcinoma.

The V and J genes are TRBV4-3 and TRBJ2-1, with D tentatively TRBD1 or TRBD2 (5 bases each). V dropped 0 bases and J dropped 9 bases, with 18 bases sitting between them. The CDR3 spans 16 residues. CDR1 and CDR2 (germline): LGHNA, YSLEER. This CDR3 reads CASSQDHGFRGGEQFF. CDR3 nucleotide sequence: TGCGCCAGCAGCCAAGATCACGGGTTTCGGGGCGGTGAGCAGTTCTTC.

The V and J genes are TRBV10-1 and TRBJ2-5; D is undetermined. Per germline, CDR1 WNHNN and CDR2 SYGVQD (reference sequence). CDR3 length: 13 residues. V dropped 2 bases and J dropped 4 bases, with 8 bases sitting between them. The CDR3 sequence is CASSEGPRETQYF. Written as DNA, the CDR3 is TGCGCCAGCAGTGAGGGCCCTCGAGAGACCCAGTACTTC.

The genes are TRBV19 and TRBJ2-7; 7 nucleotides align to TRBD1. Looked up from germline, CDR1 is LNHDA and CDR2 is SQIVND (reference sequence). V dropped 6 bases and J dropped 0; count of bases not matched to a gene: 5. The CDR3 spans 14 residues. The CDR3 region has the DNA TGTGCCAGTAGCCAGACAGGGAACTCCTACGAGCAGTACTTC. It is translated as CASSQTGNSYEQYF. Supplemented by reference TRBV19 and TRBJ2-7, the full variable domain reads DGGITQSPKYLFRKEGQNVTLSCEQNLNHDAMYWYRQDPGQGLRLIYYSQIVNDFQKGDIAEGYSVSREKKESFPLTVTSAQKNPTAFYLCASSQTGNSYEQYFGPGTRLTVT.

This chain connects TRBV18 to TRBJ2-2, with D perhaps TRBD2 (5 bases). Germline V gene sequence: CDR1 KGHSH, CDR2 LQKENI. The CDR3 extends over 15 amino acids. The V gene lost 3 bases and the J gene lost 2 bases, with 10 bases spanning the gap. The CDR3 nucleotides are TGTGCCAGCTCACCGGGAGACCACAACACCGGGGAGCTGTTTTTT. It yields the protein CASSPGDHNTGELFF.

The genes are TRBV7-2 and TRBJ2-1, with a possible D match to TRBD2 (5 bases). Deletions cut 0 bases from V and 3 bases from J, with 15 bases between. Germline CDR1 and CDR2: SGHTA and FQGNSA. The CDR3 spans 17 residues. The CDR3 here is CASSLAVGRGGYNEQFF. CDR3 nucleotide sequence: TGTGCCAGCAGCTTAGCTGTAGGGAGAGGCGGCTACAATGAGCAGTTCTTC.

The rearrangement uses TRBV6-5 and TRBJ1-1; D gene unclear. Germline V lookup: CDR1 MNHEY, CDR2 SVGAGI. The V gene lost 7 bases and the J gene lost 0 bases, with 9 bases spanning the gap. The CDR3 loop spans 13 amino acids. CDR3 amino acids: CASMEEVNTEAFF. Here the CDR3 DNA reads TGTGCCAGCATGGAAGAAGTGAACACTGAAGCTTTCTTT.

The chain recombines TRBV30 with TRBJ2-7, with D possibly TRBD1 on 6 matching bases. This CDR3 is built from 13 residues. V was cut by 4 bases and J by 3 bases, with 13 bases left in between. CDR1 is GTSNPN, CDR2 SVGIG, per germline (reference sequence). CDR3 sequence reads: CAWNLGHGYEQYF. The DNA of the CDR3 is TGTGCCTGGAACCTGGGACATGGCTACGAGCAGTACTTC.

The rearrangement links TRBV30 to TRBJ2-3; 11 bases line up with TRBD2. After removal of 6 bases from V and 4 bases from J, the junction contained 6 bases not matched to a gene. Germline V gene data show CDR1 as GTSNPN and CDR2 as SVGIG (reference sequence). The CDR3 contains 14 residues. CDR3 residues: CACLLAGAPDTQYF. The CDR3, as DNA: TGTGCCTGTCTACTAGCGGGAGCCCCAGATACGCAGTATTTT.